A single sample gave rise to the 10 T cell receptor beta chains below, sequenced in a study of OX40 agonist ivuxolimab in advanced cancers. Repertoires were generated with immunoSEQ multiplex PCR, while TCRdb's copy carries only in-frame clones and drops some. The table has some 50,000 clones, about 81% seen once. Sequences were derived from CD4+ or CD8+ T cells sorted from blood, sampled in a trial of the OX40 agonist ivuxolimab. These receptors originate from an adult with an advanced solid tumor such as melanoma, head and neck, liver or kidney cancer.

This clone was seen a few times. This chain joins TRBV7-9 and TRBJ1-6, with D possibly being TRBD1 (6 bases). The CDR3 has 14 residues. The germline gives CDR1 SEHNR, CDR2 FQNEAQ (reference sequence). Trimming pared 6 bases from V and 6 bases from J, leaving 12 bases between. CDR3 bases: TGTGCCAGCAGGAAGACAGGACTTAATTCACCCCTCCACTTT. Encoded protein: CASRKTGLNSPLHF.

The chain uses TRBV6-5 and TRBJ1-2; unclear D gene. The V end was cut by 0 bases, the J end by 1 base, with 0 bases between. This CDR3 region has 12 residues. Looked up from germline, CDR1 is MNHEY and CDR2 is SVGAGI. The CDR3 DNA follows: TGTGCCAGCAGTTACTCTAACTATGGCTACACCTTC. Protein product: CASSYSNYGYTF.

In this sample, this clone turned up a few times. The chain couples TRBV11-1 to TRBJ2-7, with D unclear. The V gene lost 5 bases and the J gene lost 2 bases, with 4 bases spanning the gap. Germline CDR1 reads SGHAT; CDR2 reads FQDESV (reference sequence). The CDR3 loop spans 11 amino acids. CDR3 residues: CASSRTYEQYF. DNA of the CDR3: TGTGCCAGCAGCCGAACCTACGAGCAGTACTTC.

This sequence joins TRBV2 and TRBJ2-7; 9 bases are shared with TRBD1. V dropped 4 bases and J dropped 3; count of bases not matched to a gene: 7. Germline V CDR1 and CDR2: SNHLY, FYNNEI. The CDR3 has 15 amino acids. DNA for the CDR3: TGTGCCAGCAGTGGAACAGGGGGCGGCCGCTACGAGCAGTACTTC. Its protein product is CASSGTGGGRYEQYF.

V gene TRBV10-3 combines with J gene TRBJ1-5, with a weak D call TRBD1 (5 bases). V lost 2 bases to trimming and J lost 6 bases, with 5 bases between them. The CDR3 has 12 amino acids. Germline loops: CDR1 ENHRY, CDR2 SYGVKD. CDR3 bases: TGTGCCATCAGTGAGGGGGGTCAGCCCCAGCATTTT. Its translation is CAISEGGQPQHF.

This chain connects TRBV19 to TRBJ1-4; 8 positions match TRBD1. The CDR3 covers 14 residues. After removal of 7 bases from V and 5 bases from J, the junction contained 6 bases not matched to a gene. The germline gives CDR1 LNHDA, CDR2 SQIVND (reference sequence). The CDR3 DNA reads TGTGCCAGTACCCGACAGGGGATAAATGAAAAACTGTTTTTT. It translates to CASTRQGINEKLFF. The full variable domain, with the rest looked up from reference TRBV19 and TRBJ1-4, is DGGITQSPKYLFRKEGQNVTLSCEQNLNHDAMYWYRQDPGQGLRLIYYSQIVNDFQKGDIAEGYSVSREKKESFPLTVTSAQKNPTAFYLCASTRQGINEKLFFGSGTQLSVL.

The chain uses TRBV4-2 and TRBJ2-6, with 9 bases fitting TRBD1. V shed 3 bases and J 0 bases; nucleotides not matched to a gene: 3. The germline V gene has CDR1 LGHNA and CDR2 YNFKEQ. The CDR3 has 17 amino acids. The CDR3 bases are TGTGCCAGCAGCCAGGGGACAGGGACCTCTGGGGCCAACGTCCTGACTTTC. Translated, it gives CASSQGTGTSGANVLTF.

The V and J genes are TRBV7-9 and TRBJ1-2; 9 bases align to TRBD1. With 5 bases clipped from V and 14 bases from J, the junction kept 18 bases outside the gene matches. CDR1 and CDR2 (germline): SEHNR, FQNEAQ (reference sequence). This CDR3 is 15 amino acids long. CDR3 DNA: TGTGCCAGCAGCCCAGAGACAGGGGGGTTTATGGCGGAAACCTTC. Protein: CASSPETGGFMAETF.

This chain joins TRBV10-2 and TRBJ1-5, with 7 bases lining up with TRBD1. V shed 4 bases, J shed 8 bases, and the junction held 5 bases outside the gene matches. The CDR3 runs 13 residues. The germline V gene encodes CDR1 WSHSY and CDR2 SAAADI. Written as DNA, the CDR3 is TGCGCCAGCAGTGGAGGGGGCGGAGAGCCCCAGCATTTT. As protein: CASSGGGGEPQHF.

CDR3 residues: CASSVGAANTGELFF. CDR3 bases: TGTGCCAGCAGCGTAGGGGCAGCGAACACCGGGGAGCTGTTTTTT. This chain links TRBV9 with TRBJ2-2, with unresolved D. The germline V gene encodes CDR1 SGDLS and CDR2 YYNGEE. This CDR3 has 15 residues. Trimming shortened V by 0 bases and J by 0 bases, and 6 bases separated the two germline ends.